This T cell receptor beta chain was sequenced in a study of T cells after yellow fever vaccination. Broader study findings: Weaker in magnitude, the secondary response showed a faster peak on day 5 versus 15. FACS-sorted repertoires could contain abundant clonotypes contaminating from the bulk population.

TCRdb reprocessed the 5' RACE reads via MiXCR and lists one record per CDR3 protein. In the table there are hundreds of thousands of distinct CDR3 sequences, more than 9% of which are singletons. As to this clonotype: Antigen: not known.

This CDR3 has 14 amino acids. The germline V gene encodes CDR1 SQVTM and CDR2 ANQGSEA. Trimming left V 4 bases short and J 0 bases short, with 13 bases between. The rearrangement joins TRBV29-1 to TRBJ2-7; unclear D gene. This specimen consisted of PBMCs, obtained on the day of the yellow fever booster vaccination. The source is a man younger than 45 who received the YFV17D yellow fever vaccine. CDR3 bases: TGCAGCGTTGTTAAGCCGGAATTCTCCTACGAGCAGTACTTC. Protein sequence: CSVVKPEFSYEQYF.